This TCR beta chain was sequenced for a study of cytomegalovirus exposure and HLA in healthy donors. At the level of the study: The study's early data release held roughly 91 million unique TCRs from HLA-typed donors.

On this clone itself: Its antigen is not known.

Study findings and constraints: Serostatus for CMV was the only available immune exposure information.

The CDR3 extends over 16 amino acids. V was pared by 0 bases and J by 7 bases, with 4 bases of the junction left unmatched. The germline V gene encodes CDR1 MGHRA and CDR2 YSYEKL. With 60 Vbeta and 13 Jbeta primers, the PCR was carried out. The protocol was immunoSEQ multiplex PCR, while the TCRdb copy is restricted to in-frame clones and leaves out a portion. The sample carries about 200,000 clones, about an eighth recorded once. The clonotype originates from a man in his forties or fifties in good health and CMV-seropositive. The sample consisted of PBMCs. This chain joins TRBV4-1 and TRBJ2-2; 11 bases match TRBD1. DNA of the CDR3: TGCGCCAGCAGCCAAGAGGACAGGGGGCTTAGCGGGGAGCTGTTTTTT. Translation gives CASSQEDRGLSGELFF.